Below, 9 T cell receptor beta chains from the same sample are listed, as sequenced in a study of blood T cells in healthy people across ages. A second PCR of about 7 to 12 cycles used a sample-barcoded 5' primer and a J-beta primer mix. TCRdb called the 5' RACE reads again in MiXCR, with one record for every CDR3 protein. Of approximately 780,000 distinct CDR3 sequences in the sample, roughly 25% are singletons; the top ten hold approximately 2.9%. These data also featured in a second study, about T cells of mothers and their children.

Sequenced: blood. Receptor source: a boy younger than 18 in good health.

The rearrangement links TRBV25-1 to TRBJ2-1; D is possibly TRBD1 (5 bases). Germline V gene lookup returns CDR1 MGHDK and CDR2 SYGVNS. CDR3 length: 11 amino acids. V dropped 7 bases and J dropped 5 bases, with 6 bases sitting between them. CDR3 in amino acids: CASKGDNEQFF. DNA for the CDR3: TGTGCCAGCAAAGGGGACAATGAGCAGTTCTTC.

This clonotype has a handful of counts. The V call is TRBV14, the J call TRBJ2-3, with 9 bases lining up with TRBD1. CDR3 size: 16 residues. The trim removed 2 bases at V and 3 bases at J, leaving 6 bases unmatched. Germline-derived CDR1 and CDR2 are SGHDN and FVKESK. This CDR3 is CASSQRGTGSTDTQYF. The CDR3 bases are TGTGCCAGCAGCCAACGTGGGACAGGGAGTACAGATACGCAGTATTTT.

The CDR3 reads CASSPPLASEETQYF. The DNA for the CDR3 is TGTGCCAGCAGCCCTCCACTAGCGAGTGAAGAGACCCAGTACTTC. The J gene is TRBJ2-1, the V gene TRBV7-9; 7 bases fit TRBD2. The DNA matches TRBJ2-5 better at its end, which makes the J call doubtful. The V gene's germline CDR1 is SEHNR and CDR2 FQNEAQ (reference sequence). The CDR3 runs to 15 residues.

The chain joins TRBV5-4 to TRBJ2-7, with D possibly being TRBD2 (6 bases). The V end was cut by 4 bases, the J end by 6 bases, with 11 bases between. Germline loops: CDR1 SGHNT, CDR2 YYREEE (reference sequence). The CDR3 spans 12 residues. The CDR3, as DNA: TGTGCCAGCAGCGCTAGCGACAGCGAGCAGTACTTC. This gives the protein CASSASDSEQYF.

A few counts support this clonotype. The J gene is TRBJ2-7, the V gene TRBV2; D may be TRBD2 (6 bases). CDR1 and CDR2 from the germline V gene are SNHLY and FYNNEI. The CDR3 extends over 14 amino acids. V was trimmed by 3 bases and J by 7 bases, leaving 16 bases between them. The CDR3 DNA sequence: TGTGCCAGCAGTGAGGTGTCATCCGCGGGAGAGCAGTACTTC. The encoded protein is CASSEVSSAGEQYF.

This clonotype was recorded a few times. V and J are TRBV2 and TRBJ2-7, with a weak D call TRBD2 (5 bases). Germline values: CDR1 SNHLY, CDR2 FYNNEI. This CDR3 contains 13 residues. V shed 4 bases and J shed 4 bases, with 11 bases lying between them. The CDR3 region is CASSVGRGYEQYF. The CDR3 bases are TGTGCCAGCAGTGTAGGCAGAGGGTACGAGCAGTACTTC.

This clonotype was observed a handful of times. The chain uses TRBV9 and TRBJ2-5; D not resolved. The CDR3 runs 14 residues. V shed 0 bases and J shed 1 base, with 7 bases lying between them. Per germline, CDR1 SGDLS and CDR2 YYNGEE. The CDR3 is CASSVESAQETQYF. The CDR3 DNA sequence: TGTGCCAGCAGCGTAGAATCTGCCCAAGAGACCCAGTACTTC.

This sequence joins TRBV3-1 and TRBJ2-7; a possible D gene is TRBD1 (6 bases). This CDR3 spans 16 amino acids. The germline V gene has CDR1 LGHDT and CDR2 YNNKEL (reference sequence). V lost 1 base and J 0 bases, leaving 13 bases between the germline ends. The CDR3 loop is CASSQVGDRSSYEQYF. The CDR3 DNA reads as TGTGCCAGCAGCCAAGTAGGAGACAGGTCCTCCTACGAGCAGTACTTC.

This clonotype appeared many times. The J gene is TRBJ2-1, the V gene TRBV28, with a possible D match to TRBD1 (6 bases). Germline values: CDR1 MDHEN, CDR2 SYDVKM. Between the trimmed V and J ends, which lost 6 bases and 2 bases, there was a span of 11 bases. The CDR3 runs to 14 residues. CDR3 residues: CASSLQGTYNEQFF. CDR3 DNA: TGTGCCAGCAGCCTACAGGGTACCTACAATGAGCAGTTCTTC.